The rows below give T cell receptor beta chains drawn from one sample of a study of blood T cell repertoires in COVID-19. Assay: immunoSEQ multiplex PCR; the TCRdb copy retains only in-frame clones and omits some. The data show 350,000 or so clones, around 85% seen once. The sample taken for sequencing was PBMCs or T cells enriched from blood (not recorded which). All receptors come from a woman in her 40s with acute COVID-19. Each CDR3 is given with its conserved first and last residue. D genes are given only for firm matches. Only some rows state a clone size, as once, few, many or a class for expanded clones.

abundance	v_gene	j_gene	d_gene	CDR3aa	CDR3nt
NA	TRBV6-2/TRBV6-3	TRBJ2-5	NA	CASSYSIRSERIETQYF	TGTGCCAGCAGTTACTCAATCCGAAGTGAGAGAATAGAGACCCAGTACTTC
NA	TRBV4-3	TRBJ1-2	NA	CASSQADRLNYGYTF	TGCGCCAGCAGCCAGGCAGACAGGCTTAACTATGGCTACACCTTC
NA	TRBV7-2	TRBJ2-5	NA	CASSRDRYQETQYF	TGTGCCAGCAGCCGCGACAGGTACCAAGAGACCCAGTACTTC
NA	TRBV3-1/TRBV3-2	TRBJ1-2	TRBD1	CASRRQGGYTF	TGTGCCAGCAGGCGACAGGGTGGCTACACCTTC
NA	TRBV7-2	TRBJ2-1	TRBD1	CASSLGSTGGLEFF	TGTGCCAGCAGCTTAGGTAGTACAGGGGGATTAGAGTTCTTC
few	TRBV5-1	TRBJ1-1	NA	CASSLMGIGDTEAFF	TGCGCCAGCAGCTTGATGGGGATCGGGGACACTGAAGCTTTCTTT
NA	TRBV10-3	TRBJ1-1	NA	CAIVPVPGTEAFF	TGTGCCATCGTTCCAGTCCCGGGCACTGAAGCTTTCTTT
NA	TRBV11-2	TRBJ2-1	TRBD2	CASSLVGTSGLYYNEQFF	TGTGCCAGCAGCTTAGTAGGGACTAGCGGCCTCTATTACAATGAGCAGTTCTTC
NA	TRBV6-2/TRBV6-3	TRBJ1-2	NA	CASSYGGRSGYGYTF	TGTGCCAGCAGTTACGGCGGGAGATCTGGGTATGGCTACACCTTC
once	TRBV7-8	TRBJ2-1	TRBD2	CASSLPTRLAGGNYEQFF	TGTGCCAGCAGCTTACCTACCCGACTAGCGGGGGGGAACTATGAGCAGTTCTTC
NA	TRBV29-1	TRBJ1-2	TRBD1	CSVRQGTDYGYTF	TGCAGCGTCCGACAGGGGACAGACTATGGCTACACCTTC
NA	TRBV7-2	TRBJ2-3	TRBD2	CASSLATSGPKGTQYF	TGTGCCAGCAGCTTAGCGACTAGCGGGCCAAAGGGTACGCAGTATTTT
NA	TRBV9	TRBJ2-2	NA	CASSPMGQNTGELFF	TGTGCCAGCAGCCCTATGGGACAGAACACCGGGGAGCTGTTTTTT
NA	TRBV7-2	TRBJ2-3	TRBD2	CASSLGTSGGARDTQYF	TGTGCCAGCAGCTTAGGAACTAGCGGGGGGGCCAGAGATACGCAGTATTTT
once	TRBV5-1	TRBJ2-7	NA	CASSPRRGSIYEQYF	TGCGCCAGCAGCCCGAGGAGGGGAAGTATATACGAGCAGTACTTC
NA	TRBV9	TRBJ2-7	NA	CASSVAHQGPLEQYF	TGTGCCAGCAGCGTAGCTCATCAGGGCCCCCTCGAGCAGTACTTC
NA	TRBV27	TRBJ2-5	NA	CASRRVEETQYF	TGTGCCAGCAGGAGGGTGGAAGAGACCCAGTACTTC
NA	TRBV28	TRBJ2-1	TRBD2	CASSLDSGLDGNEQFF	TGTGCCAGCAGTTTAGATTCGGGACTAGACGGCAATGAGCAGTTCTTC
NA	TRBV5-8	TRBJ2-1	TRBD1	CASSWASKGANEQFF	TGTGCCAGCAGCTGGGCCTCGAAGGGGGCCAATGAGCAGTTCTTC
NA	TRBV3-1/TRBV3-2	TRBJ2-1	TRBD2	CASSRTSENNEQFF	TGTGCCAGCAGCCGGACTAGCGAGAACAATGAGCAGTTCTTC
NA	TRBV5-1	TRBJ2-7	NA	CASSLASMALEQYF	TGCGCCAGCAGCTTGGCTAGCATGGCCCTCGAGCAGTACTTC
NA	TRBV12-5	TRBJ1-1	NA	CASGPRRMNTEAFF	TGTGCTAGTGGTCCCCGCAGGATGAACACTGAAGCTTTCTTT
NA	TRBV2	TRBJ1-2	NA	CASIEGTAGQNYGYTF	TGTGCCAGCATAGAGGGTACGGCGGGGCAGAACTATGGCTACACCTTC
NA	TRBV6-2/TRBV6-3	TRBJ2-3	NA	CASSYLYYFTQYF	TGTGCCAGCAGTTACCTATACTATTTTACGCAGTATTTT
NA	TRBV5-1	TRBJ1-1	NA	CASSLGQIPGAFF	TGCGCCAGCAGCTTGGGACAGATCCCTGGGGCTTTCTTT
NA	TRBV6-5	TRBJ1-2	TRBD1	CASRGTGVNYGYTF	TGTGCCAGCAGGGGGACAGGGGTGAACTATGGCTACACCTTC
once	TRBV7-6	TRBJ1-3	TRBD1	CASSPNPTGSLADTIYF	TGTGCCAGCAGCCCGAACCCGACAGGGAGCTTAGCAGACACCATATATTTT
NA	TRBV6-5	TRBJ1-6	NA	CASKERDSPLHF	TGTGCCAGCAAAGAGAGAGATTCACCCCTCCACTTT
once	TRBV4-1	TRBJ2-1	NA	CASSQRTDPSYNEQFF	TGCGCCAGCAGCCAGCGGACTGACCCTTCCTACAATGAGCAGTTCTTC
NA	TRBV7-9	TRBJ2-7	TRBD1	CASSSYRGPGAYEQYF	TGTGCCAGCAGCTCCTACAGGGGGCCAGGGGCCTACGAGCAGTACTTC
few	TRBV9	TRBJ2-1	NA	CASSQVNNEQFF	TGTGCCAGCAGCCAGGTTAACAATGAGCAGTTCTTC
NA	TRBV7-2	TRBJ2-7	NA	CASSLYLLGQEEQYF	TGTGCCAGCAGCTTGTACCTTCTGGGGCAGGAAGAGCAGTACTTC
NA	TRBV7-2	TRBJ2-7	NA	CASSLDPGRAYEQYF	TGTGCCAGCAGCTTAGATCCCGGTCGGGCCTACGAGCAGTACTTC
NA	TRBV21-1	TRBJ1-5	NA	CASSRVGVPNQPQHF	TGTGCCAGCAGCAGGGTAGGGGTTCCCAATCAGCCCCAGCATTTT
NA	TRBV7-9	TRBJ2-2	NA	CASSLVRGGANTGELFF	TGTGCCAGCAGCTTAGTACGAGGCGGGGCGAACACCGGGGAGCTGTTTTTT
NA	TRBV19	TRBJ2-3	NA	CASRRTGLPLPRTDTQYF	TGTGCCAGTAGACGGACTGGCCTTCCTTTGCCGCGCACAGATACGCAGTATTTT
NA	TRBV28	TRBJ1-2	NA	CASSYSGVGYGYTF	TGTGCCAGCAGTTATAGCGGGGTTGGCTATGGCTACACCTTC
NA	TRBV29-1	TRBJ2-7	NA	CSVGGGSGYEQYF	TGCAGCGTTGGGGGTGGTTCGGGGTACGAGCAGTACTTC
NA	TRBV21-1	TRBJ2-3	NA	CASRTSGGRFPLGTDTQYF	TGTGCCAGCCGAACGTCGGGAGGGCGGTTTCCATTAGGCACAGATACGCAGTATTTT
NA	TRBV2	TRBJ1-5	TRBD1	CASSKDRGNNQPQHF	TGTGCCAGCAGTAAGGACAGGGGCAATAATCAGCCCCAGCATTTT
NA	TRBV12-3/TRBV12-4	TRBJ1-1	NA	CASTVRGRTEAFF	TGTGCCAGCACGGTCAGGGGTCGCACTGAAGCTTTCTTT
NA	TRBV5-5	TRBJ1-2	TRBD1	CASSSGQGGLYGYTF	TGTGCCAGCAGCAGCGGACAGGGGGGCCTGTATGGCTACACCTTC
NA	TRBV10-3	TRBJ2-2	TRBD2	CAISESAGETNTGELFF	TGTGCCATCAGTGAGTCGGCGGGAGAGACGAACACCGGGGAGCTGTTTTTT
NA	TRBV10-3	TRBJ1-2	TRBD1	CAISASDRENYGYTF	TGTGCCATCAGTGCATCGGACAGGGAGAACTATGGCTACACCTTC
NA	TRBV3-1/TRBV3-2	TRBJ2-3	NA	CASSPPAGHSTDTQYF	TGTGCCAGCAGTCCCCCAGCGGGCCATAGCACAGATACGCAGTATTTT
NA	TRBV6-5	TRBJ2-7	NA	CASSSTPGGGEQYF	TGTGCCAGCAGTTCTACTCCAGGGGGAGGCGAGCAGTACTTC